A selection of T cell receptor beta chains follows, all from one sample in a study of immune evolution from preneoplasia to lung adenocarcinoma. The repertoire was sequenced with immunoSEQ multiplex PCR; TCRdb's copy has only in-frame clones and lacks some. The data show approximately 5,000 clones, 60% to 85% seen once. Sample: FFPE adjacent normal lung tissue. These receptors came from an older donor with lung adenocarcinoma. CDR3s include the opening cysteine and the closing phenylalanine or tryptophan. Fields, in order: clone size, D gene, V gene, J gene, CDR3 DNA, CDR3 protein. A D gene is named only where the DNA matches it firmly. The size field is filled for only some rows; it gives once, few, many or a size class.

abundance: NA
d_gene: TRBD1
v_gene: TRBV30
j_gene: TRBJ1-2
CDR3nt: TGTGCCTGCAGTTCACAGGGGGCAGGGGACTATGGCTACACCTTC
CDR3aa: CACSSQGAGDYGYTF

abundance: once
d_gene: NA
v_gene: TRBV6-1
j_gene: TRBJ2-7
CDR3nt: TGTGCCAGCAAACAGGGTGAGAGCTACGAGCAGTACTTC
CDR3aa: CASKQGESYEQYF

abundance: few
d_gene: TRBD1
v_gene: TRBV27
j_gene: TRBJ2-5
CDR3nt: TGTGCCAGCAGTAACAGACAGGGGGCGTGGGAGACCCAGTACTTC
CDR3aa: CASSNRQGAWETQYF

abundance: NA
d_gene: NA
v_gene: TRBV19
j_gene: TRBJ2-2
CDR3nt: TGTGCCAGTAGTATATGGCTAGCTTCCGGGGAGCTGTTTTTT
CDR3aa: CASSIWLASGELFF

abundance: NA
d_gene: NA
v_gene: TRBV11-2
j_gene: TRBJ2-3
CDR3nt: TGTGCCAGCAGCCTGTTGGGCCCAGATACGCAGTATTTT
CDR3aa: CASSLLGPDTQYF

abundance: NA
d_gene: NA
v_gene: TRBV19
j_gene: TRBJ1-1
CDR3nt: TGTGCCAGTAGTATATCTGGGGCGTCCACTGAAGCTTTCTTT
CDR3aa: CASSISGASTEAFF

abundance: NA
d_gene: TRBD1
v_gene: TRBV7-9
j_gene: TRBJ1-2
CDR3nt: TGTGCCAGCAGCTTTGAGGGGGCGGGCTACACCTTC
CDR3aa: CASSFEGAGYTF

abundance: NA
d_gene: NA
v_gene: TRBV19
j_gene: TRBJ2-1
CDR3nt: TGTGCCAGTAGTATCGACTCCTCCTACAATGAGCAGTTCTTC
CDR3aa: CASSIDSSYNEQFF

abundance: once
d_gene: NA
v_gene: TRBV6-5
j_gene: TRBJ1-3
CDR3nt: TGTGCCAGCAGTTACTCCTACAGCTCTGGAAACACCATATATTTT
CDR3aa: CASSYSYSSGNTIYF

abundance: NA
d_gene: NA
v_gene: TRBV4-1
j_gene: TRBJ1-1
CDR3nt: TGCGCCAGCAGCCAAGTTCTGAACACTGAAGCTTTCTTT
CDR3aa: CASSQVLNTEAFF

abundance: once
d_gene: NA
v_gene: TRBV9
j_gene: TRBJ2-2
CDR3nt: TGTGCCAGCAGCGTAGAAGGGGCTACGAACACCGGGGAGCTGTTTTTT
CDR3aa: CASSVEGATNTGELFF

abundance: NA
d_gene: TRBD2
v_gene: TRBV10-2
j_gene: TRBJ2-7
CDR3nt: TGCGCCAGCACTCTAGCGGGAGGCTACGAGCAGTACTTC
CDR3aa: CASTLAGGYEQYF

abundance: NA
d_gene: TRBD2
v_gene: TRBV5-6
j_gene: TRBJ2-1
CDR3nt: TGTGCCAGCAGCTTGGGGCTAGCGGGAGTAAATGAGCAGTTCTTC
CDR3aa: CASSLGLAGVNEQFF

abundance: few
d_gene: NA
v_gene: TRBV30
j_gene: TRBJ1-5
CDR3nt: TGTGCCTGGAGAGGGCAGGGGAATCAGCCCCAGCATTTT
CDR3aa: CAWRGQGNQPQHF

abundance: NA
d_gene: NA
v_gene: TRBV4-1
j_gene: TRBJ1-4
CDR3nt: TGCGCCAGCAGCCAAGGAGGGGCTAATGAAAAACTGTTTTTT
CDR3aa: CASSQGGANEKLFF

abundance: once
d_gene: TRBD1
v_gene: TRBV7-3
j_gene: TRBJ1-1
CDR3nt: TGTGCCAGCAGACAGGGGCCTAACACTGAAGCTTTCTTT
CDR3aa: CASRQGPNTEAFF

abundance: NA
d_gene: NA
v_gene: TRBV5-1
j_gene: TRBJ2-3
CDR3nt: TGCGCCAGCAAGCTAGCAGATACGCAGTATTTT
CDR3aa: CASKLADTQYF

abundance: NA
d_gene: NA
v_gene: TRBV5-4
j_gene: TRBJ2-2
CDR3nt: TGTGCCAGCGGTGGACAAGGGTTAGCTGGGGAGCTGTTTTTT
CDR3aa: CASGGQGLAGELFF

abundance: NA
d_gene: NA
v_gene: TRBV15
j_gene: TRBJ2-1
CDR3nt: TGTGCCACCAGCACCAAAGCTCCGGGGAATGAGCAGTTCTTC
CDR3aa: CATSTKAPGNEQFF

abundance: NA
d_gene: TRBD1
v_gene: TRBV29-1
j_gene: TRBJ2-2
CDR3nt: TGCAGCGTTGAAGATTCAGGGACAGGGGGCTTCACCGGGGAGCTGTTTTTT
CDR3aa: CSVEDSGTGGFTGELFF

abundance: NA
d_gene: NA
v_gene: TRBV30
j_gene: TRBJ2-1
CDR3nt: TGTGCCTGGAGTGGCACTATTTATGAGCAGTTCTTC
CDR3aa: CAWSGTIYEQFF

abundance: NA
d_gene: NA
v_gene: TRBV19
j_gene: TRBJ2-3
CDR3nt: TGTGCCAGTAGAGGGCAGGCTTTGGGCACAGATACGCAGTATTTT
CDR3aa: CASRGQALGTDTQYF

abundance: few
d_gene: NA
v_gene: TRBV19
j_gene: TRBJ1-5
CDR3nt: TGTGCCAGTAGTATGTCGCAGGGCCGGGGCAATCAGCCCCAGCATTTT
CDR3aa: CASSMSQGRGNQPQHF

abundance: NA
d_gene: NA
v_gene: TRBV6-5
j_gene: TRBJ2-1
CDR3nt: TGTGCCAGCAGGACAGTGAGCTCCTACAATGAGCAGTTCTTC
CDR3aa: CASRTVSSYNEQFF

abundance: NA
d_gene: TRBD2
v_gene: TRBV28
j_gene: TRBJ2-3
CDR3nt: TGTGCCAGCAGCCCTAGCGGGATCACAGATACGCAGTATTTT
CDR3aa: CASSPSGITDTQYF

abundance: once
d_gene: TRBD2
v_gene: TRBV9
j_gene: TRBJ2-2
CDR3nt: TGTGCCAGCAGCCCGGGGGGCGGGGAGCTGTTTTTT
CDR3aa: CASSPGGGELFF

abundance: few
d_gene: NA
v_gene: TRBV2
j_gene: TRBJ1-1
CDR3nt: TGTGCCAGCAATATCCGGGGGAACACTGAAGCTTTCTTT
CDR3aa: CASNIRGNTEAFF

abundance: NA
d_gene: NA
v_gene: TRBV19
j_gene: TRBJ1-1
CDR3nt: TGTGCCAGTAGTATCTGGGGGCGCATGACTGAAGCTTTCTTT
CDR3aa: CASSIWGRMTEAFF

abundance: few
d_gene: NA
v_gene: TRBV7-9
j_gene: TRBJ1-2
CDR3nt: TGTGCCAGCAGCACATGGACGGGTTCTAACTATGGCTACACCTTC
CDR3aa: CASSTWTGSNYGYTF

abundance: NA
d_gene: NA
v_gene: TRBV7-9
j_gene: TRBJ2-2
CDR3nt: TGTGCCAGCAGCCCACGGACAGTCACCGGGGAGCTGTTTTTT
CDR3aa: CASSPRTVTGELFF

abundance: NA
d_gene: NA
v_gene: TRBV7-9
j_gene: TRBJ2-5
CDR3nt: TGTGCCAGCAGCTTATACAGCACAGAGACCCAGTACTTC
CDR3aa: CASSLYSTETQYF

abundance: NA
d_gene: NA
v_gene: TRBV5-1
j_gene: TRBJ2-2
CDR3nt: TGCGCCAGCAGCCCCGCCGGGACGGAAGCCACCGGGGAGCTGTTTTTT
CDR3aa: CASSPAGTEATGELFF

abundance: few
d_gene: TRBD2
v_gene: TRBV4-1
j_gene: TRBJ2-3
CDR3nt: TGCGCCAGCAGCCAAGCTTTACTAGCGGGGGCCACAGATACGCAGTATTTT
CDR3aa: CASSQALLAGATDTQYF

abundance: NA
d_gene: TRBD1
v_gene: TRBV9
j_gene: TRBJ2-1
CDR3nt: TGTGCCAGCAGCGCACAGGGGAACCCCTACAATGAGCAGTTCTTC
CDR3aa: CASSAQGNPYNEQFF

abundance: few
d_gene: TRBD1
v_gene: TRBV10-3
j_gene: TRBJ2-7
CDR3nt: TGTGCCATCAGTGATTGGACAGGGAGTAACTACGAGCAGTACTTC
CDR3aa: CAISDWTGSNYEQYF

abundance: NA
d_gene: TRBD2
v_gene: TRBV7-8
j_gene: TRBJ2-5
CDR3nt: TGTGCCAGCAGCCCCAGTCAAGCGGGAGATTTTGGTCAAGAGACCCAGTACTTC
CDR3aa: CASSPSQAGDFGQETQYF